This T cell receptor (beta chain) is drawn from a study of cytomegalovirus exposure and HLA in healthy donors. Amplification used 60 Vbeta primers and 13 Jbeta primers. Repertoires were generated with immunoSEQ multiplex PCR, while TCRdb's copy carries only in-frame clones and drops some. Here the sample spans some 200,000 clones, around four fifths being singletons. The CDR3 loop spans 13 amino acids. The germline gives CDR1 LNHNV, CDR2 YYDKDF (reference sequence). V was clipped by 4 bases and J by 4 bases, with 11 bases between them. Study-level points and caveats: The presence/absence work took it that sequencing depth was about the same across donors. A reported reduction in N-insertions relative to the roughly 710-donor mean was seen in an Asian-associated ancestry cluster in a later analysis.

Concerning this clone itself: Its antigen is currently unknown.

V gene TRBV15 combines with J gene TRBJ2-7; a weak D match, TRBD1 (6 bases). The sample comprised PBMCs. The clonotype comes from a middle-aged woman in good health and CMV-seronegative. CDR3 in amino acids: CATSTGTFYEQYF. The CDR3 coding sequence is TGTGCCACCAGCACCGGGACATTTTACGAGCAGTACTTC.